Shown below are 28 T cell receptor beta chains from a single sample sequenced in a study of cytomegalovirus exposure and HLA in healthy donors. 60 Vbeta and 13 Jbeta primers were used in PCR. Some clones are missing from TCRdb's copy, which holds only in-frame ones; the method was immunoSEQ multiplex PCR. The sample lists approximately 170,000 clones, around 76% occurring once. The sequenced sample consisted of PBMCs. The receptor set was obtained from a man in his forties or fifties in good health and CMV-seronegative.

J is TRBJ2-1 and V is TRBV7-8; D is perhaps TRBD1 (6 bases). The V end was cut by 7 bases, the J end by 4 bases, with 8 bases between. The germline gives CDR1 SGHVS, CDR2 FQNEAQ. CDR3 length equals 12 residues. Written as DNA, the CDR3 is TGTGCCAGCACACAGGGTTACAATGAGCAGTTCTTC. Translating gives CASTQGYNEQFF.

The CDR3 loop reads CASSKGTLTSGVESYEQYF. CDR3 DNA: TGTGCCAGCAGCAAAGGGACTTTAACTAGCGGGGTGGAATCCTACGAGCAGTACTTC. This chain connects TRBV21-1 to TRBJ2-5; the D call in the table, TRBD2, was not verified against the DNA. The last part of the DNA fits TRBJ2-7 better; the J call may be wrong. TRBV21-1 is termed a pseudogene. The length of the CDR3 is 19 residues.

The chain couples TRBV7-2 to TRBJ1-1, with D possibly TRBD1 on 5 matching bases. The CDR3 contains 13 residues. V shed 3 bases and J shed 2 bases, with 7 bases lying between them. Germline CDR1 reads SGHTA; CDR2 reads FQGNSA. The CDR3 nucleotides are TGTGCCAGCAGCTTCGGGACTAACACTGAAGCTTTCTTT. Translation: CASSFGTNTEAFF. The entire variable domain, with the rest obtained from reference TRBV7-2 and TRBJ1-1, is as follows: GAGVSQSPSNKVTEKGKDVELRCDPISGHTALYWYRQSLGQGLEFLIYFQGNSAPDKSGLPSDRFSAERTGGSVSTLTIQRTQQEDSAVYLCASSFGTNTEAFFGQGTRLTVV.

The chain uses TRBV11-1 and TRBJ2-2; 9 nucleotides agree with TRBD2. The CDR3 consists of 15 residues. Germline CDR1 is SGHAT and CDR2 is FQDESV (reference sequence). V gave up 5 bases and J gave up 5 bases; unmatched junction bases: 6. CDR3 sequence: CASSLSGRDTGELFF. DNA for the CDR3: TGTGCCAGCAGCCTTAGCGGGAGAGATACCGGGGAGCTGTTTTTT.

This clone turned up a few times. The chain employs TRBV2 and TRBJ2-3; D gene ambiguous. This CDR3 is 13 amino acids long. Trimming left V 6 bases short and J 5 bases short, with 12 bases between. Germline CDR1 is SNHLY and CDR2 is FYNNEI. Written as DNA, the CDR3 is TGTGCCAGCAGGATGGCGGATCAAGATACGCAGTATTTT. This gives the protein CASRMADQDTQYF.

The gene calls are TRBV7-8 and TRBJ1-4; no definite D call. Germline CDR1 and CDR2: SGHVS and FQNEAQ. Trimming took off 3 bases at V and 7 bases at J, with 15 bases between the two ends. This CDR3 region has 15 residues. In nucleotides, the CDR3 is TGTGCCAGCAGCTTCCCGGGTACGCGGGGTGAAAAACTGTTTTTT. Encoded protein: CASSFPGTRGEKLFF.

The CDR3 here is CASSLGPERPYEQYV. The CDR3 DNA follows: TGCGCCAGCAGCTTGGGGCCTGAGCGGCCCTACGAGCAGTACGTC. The rearrangement links TRBV5-1 to TRBJ2-7; D is perhaps TRBD2 (5 bases). In germline, CDR1 is SGHRS, CDR2 YFSETQ. Trimming took off 0 bases at V and 2 bases at J, with 12 bases between the two ends. The CDR3 has 15 amino acids.

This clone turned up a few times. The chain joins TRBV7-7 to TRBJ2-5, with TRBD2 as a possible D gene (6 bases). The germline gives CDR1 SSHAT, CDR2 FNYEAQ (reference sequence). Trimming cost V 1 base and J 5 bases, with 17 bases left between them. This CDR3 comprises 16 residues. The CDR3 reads CASSLVLRGGGETQYF. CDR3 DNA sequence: TGTGCCAGCAGCTTAGTCCTCCGGGGTGGAGGGGAGACCCAGTACTTC.

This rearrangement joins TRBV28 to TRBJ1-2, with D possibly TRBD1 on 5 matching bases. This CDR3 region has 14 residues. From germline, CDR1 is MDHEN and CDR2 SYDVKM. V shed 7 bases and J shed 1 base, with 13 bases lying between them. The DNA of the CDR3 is TGTGCCAGCAATACGCGGGGGGGTAACTATGGCTACACCTTC. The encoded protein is CASNTRGGNYGYTF.

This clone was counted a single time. The CDR3 loop is CASTRGLAVQDTQYF. Written as DNA, the CDR3 is TGCGCCAGCACAAGGGGACTAGCGGTGCAAGATACGCAGTATTTT. This sequence joins TRBV10-2 and TRBJ2-3; 11 bases are shared with TRBD2. CDR3 length: 15 residues. The ends lost 7 bases at V and 5 bases at J; junction bases unmatched: 8. In germline, CDR1 is WSHSY, CDR2 SAAADI.

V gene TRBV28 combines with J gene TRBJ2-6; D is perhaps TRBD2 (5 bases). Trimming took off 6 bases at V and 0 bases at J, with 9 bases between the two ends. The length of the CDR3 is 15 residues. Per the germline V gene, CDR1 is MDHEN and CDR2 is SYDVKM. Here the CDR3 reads CASRREGSGANVLTF. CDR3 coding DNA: TGTGCCAGCAGAAGAGAGGGCTCTGGGGCCAACGTCCTGACTTTC.

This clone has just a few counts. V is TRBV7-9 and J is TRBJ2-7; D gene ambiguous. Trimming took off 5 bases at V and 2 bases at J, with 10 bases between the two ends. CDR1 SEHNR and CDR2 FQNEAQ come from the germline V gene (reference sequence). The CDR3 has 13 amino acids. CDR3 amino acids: CASSPDLAYEQYF. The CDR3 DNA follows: TGTGCCAGCAGCCCCGACTTAGCCTACGAGCAGTACTTC.

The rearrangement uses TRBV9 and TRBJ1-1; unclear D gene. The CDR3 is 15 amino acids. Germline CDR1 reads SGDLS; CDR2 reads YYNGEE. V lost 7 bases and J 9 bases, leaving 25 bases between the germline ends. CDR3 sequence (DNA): TGTGCCAGCCTAAGTAACACGGGAAATGTCCCAAAAGCTTTCTTT. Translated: CASLSNTGNVPKAFF.

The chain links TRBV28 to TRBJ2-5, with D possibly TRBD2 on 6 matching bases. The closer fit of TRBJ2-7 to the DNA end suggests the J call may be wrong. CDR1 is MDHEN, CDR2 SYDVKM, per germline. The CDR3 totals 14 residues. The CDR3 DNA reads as TGTGCCAGCAGTTTAACGGGGGTGTCCTACGAGCAGTACTTC. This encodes CASSLTGVSYEQYF.

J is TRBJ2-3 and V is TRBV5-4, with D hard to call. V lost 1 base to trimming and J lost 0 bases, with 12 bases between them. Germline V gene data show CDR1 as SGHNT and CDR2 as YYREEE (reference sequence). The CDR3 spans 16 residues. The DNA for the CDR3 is TGTGCCAGCAGCTTGCACGGCGCGGCTAGCACAGATACGCAGTATTTT. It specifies CASSLHGAASTDTQYF.

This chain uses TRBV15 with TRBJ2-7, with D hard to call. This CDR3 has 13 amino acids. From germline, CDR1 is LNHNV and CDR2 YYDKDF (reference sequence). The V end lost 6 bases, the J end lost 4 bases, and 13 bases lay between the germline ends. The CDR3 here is CATSLGARYEQYF. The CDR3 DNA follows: TGTGCCACCAGTTTGGGCGCCCGGTACGAGCAGTACTTC.

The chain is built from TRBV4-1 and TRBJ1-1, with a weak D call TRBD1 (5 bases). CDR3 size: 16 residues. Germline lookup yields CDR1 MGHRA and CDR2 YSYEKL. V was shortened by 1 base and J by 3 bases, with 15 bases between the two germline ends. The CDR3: CASSQGGERRHTEAFF. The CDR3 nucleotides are TGCGCCAGCAGCCAAGGGGGGGAGAGGAGGCACACTGAAGCTTTCTTT.

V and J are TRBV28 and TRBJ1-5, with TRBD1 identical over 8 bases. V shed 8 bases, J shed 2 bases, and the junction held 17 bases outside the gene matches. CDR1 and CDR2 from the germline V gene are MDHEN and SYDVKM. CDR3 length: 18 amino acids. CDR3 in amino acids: CASLSLDREFRGNQPQHF. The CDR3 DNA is TGTGCCAGCCTATCTTTGGACAGGGAGTTTCGTGGCAATCAGCCCCAGCATTTT.

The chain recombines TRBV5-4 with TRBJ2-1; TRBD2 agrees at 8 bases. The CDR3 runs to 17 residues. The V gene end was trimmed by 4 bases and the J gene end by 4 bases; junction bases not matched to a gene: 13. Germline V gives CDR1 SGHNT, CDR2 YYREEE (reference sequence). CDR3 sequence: CASSPRGSGMAYNEQFF. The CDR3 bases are TGTGCCAGCAGCCCACGGGGTAGCGGGATGGCGTACAATGAGCAGTTCTTC.

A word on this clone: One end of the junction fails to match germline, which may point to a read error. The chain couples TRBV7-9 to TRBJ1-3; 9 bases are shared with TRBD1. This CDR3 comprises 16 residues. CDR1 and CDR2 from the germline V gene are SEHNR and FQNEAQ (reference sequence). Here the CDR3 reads CSSSGRDRVSGNTIYF. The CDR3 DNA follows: TGTTCCAGCAGCGGCAGGGACAGGGTGTCTGGAAACACCATATATTTT.

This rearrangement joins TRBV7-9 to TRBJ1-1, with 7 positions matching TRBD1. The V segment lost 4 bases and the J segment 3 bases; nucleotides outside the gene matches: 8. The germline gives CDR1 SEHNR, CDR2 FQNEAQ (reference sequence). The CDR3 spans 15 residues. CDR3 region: CASSSRGRGDTEAFF. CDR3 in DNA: TGTGCCAGCAGCTCAAGGGGCAGGGGGGACACTGAAGCTTTCTTT.

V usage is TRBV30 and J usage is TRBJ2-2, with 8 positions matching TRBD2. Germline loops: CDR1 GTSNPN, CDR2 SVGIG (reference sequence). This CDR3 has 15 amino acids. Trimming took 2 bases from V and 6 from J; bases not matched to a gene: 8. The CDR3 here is CAWSLPGLVSGELFF. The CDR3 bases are TGTGCCTGGAGTCTTCCGGGACTAGTTTCCGGGGAGCTGTTTTTT.

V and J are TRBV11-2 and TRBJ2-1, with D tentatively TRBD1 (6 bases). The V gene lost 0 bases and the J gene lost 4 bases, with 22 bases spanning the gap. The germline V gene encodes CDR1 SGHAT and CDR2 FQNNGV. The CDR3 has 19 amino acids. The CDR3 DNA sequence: TGTGCCAGCAGCTTAGACCTAAACAGGGAGTGGTTGAGATACAATGAGCAGTTCTTC. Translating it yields CASSLDLNREWLRYNEQFF.

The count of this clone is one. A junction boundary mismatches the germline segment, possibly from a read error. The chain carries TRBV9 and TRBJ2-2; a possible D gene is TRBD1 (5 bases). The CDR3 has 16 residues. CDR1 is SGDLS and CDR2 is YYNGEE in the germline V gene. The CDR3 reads CVSSASDSWNTGELFF. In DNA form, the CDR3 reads TGTGTCAGCAGCGCCTCCGACAGCTGGAACACCGGGGAGCTGTTTTTT.

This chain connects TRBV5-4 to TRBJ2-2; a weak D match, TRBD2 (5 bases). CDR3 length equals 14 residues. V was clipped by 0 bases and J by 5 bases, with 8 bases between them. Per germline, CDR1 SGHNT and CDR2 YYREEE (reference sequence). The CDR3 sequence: CASSLAGVTGELFF. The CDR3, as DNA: TGTGCCAGCAGCTTGGCCGGGGTGACCGGGGAGCTGTTTTTT. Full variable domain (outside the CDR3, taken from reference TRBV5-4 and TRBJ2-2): ETGVTQSPTHLIKTRGQQVTLRCSSQSGHNTVSWYQQALGQGPQFIFQYYREEENGRGNFPPRFSGLQFPNYSSELNVNALELDDSALYLCASSLAGVTGELFFGEGSRLTVL.

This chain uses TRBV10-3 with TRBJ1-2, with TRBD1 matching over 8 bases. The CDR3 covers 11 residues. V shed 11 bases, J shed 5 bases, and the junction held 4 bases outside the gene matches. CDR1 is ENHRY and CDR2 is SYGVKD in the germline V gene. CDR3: CAAGTGYGYTF. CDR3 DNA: TGTGCCGCCGGGACAGGATATGGCTACACCTTC.

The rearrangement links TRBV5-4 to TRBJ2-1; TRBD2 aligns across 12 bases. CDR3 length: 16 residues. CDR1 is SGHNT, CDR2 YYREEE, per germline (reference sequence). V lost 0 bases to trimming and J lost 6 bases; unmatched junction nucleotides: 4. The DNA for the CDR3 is TGTGCCAGCAGCTTGGACCTAGCGGGGGGGGGCAATGAGCAGTTCTTC. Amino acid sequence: CASSLDLAGGGNEQFF.

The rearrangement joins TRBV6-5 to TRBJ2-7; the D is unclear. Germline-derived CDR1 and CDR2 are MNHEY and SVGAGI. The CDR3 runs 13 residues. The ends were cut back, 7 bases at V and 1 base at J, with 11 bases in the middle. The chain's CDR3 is CASNPPVSYEQYF. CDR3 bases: TGTGCCAGCAATCCGCCGGTTTCCTACGAGCAGTACTTC.